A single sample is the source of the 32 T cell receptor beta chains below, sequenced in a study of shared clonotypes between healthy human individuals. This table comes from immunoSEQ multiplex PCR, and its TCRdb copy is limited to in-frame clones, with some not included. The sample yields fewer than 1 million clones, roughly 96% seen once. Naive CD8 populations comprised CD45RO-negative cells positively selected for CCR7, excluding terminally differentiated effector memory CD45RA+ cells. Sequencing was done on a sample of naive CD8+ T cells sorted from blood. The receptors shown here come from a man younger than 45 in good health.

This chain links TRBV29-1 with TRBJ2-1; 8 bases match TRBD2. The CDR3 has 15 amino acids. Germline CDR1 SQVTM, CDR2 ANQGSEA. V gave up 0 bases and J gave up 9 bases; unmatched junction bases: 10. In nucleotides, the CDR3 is TGCAGCGTTGAAGACCCCCAGCGGGAGTATATTGAGCAGTTCTTC. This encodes CSVEDPQREYIEQFF.

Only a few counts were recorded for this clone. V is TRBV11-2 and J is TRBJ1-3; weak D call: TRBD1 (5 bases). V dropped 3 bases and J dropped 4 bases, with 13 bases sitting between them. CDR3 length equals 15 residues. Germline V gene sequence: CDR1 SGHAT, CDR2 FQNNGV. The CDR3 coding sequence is TGTGCCAGCAGCTTGACAGAAAGAAACGGAAACACCATATATTTT. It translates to CASSLTERNGNTIYF.

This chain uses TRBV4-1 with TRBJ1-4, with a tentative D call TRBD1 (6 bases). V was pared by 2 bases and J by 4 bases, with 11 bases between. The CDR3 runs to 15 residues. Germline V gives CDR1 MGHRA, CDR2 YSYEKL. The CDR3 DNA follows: TGCGCCAGCAGCCAAATTGGACAGCATAATGAAAAACTGTTTTTT. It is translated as CASSQIGQHNEKLFF.

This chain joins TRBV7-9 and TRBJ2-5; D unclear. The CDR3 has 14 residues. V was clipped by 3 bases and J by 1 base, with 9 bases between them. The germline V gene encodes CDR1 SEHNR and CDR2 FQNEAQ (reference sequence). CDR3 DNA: TGTGCCAGCAGCTTGGGCGGTGCCCAAGAGACCCAGTACTTC. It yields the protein CASSLGGAQETQYF. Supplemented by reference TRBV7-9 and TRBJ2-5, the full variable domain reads DTGVSQNPRHKITKRGQNVTFRCDPISEHNRLYWYRQTLGQGPEFLTYFQNEAQLEKSRLLSDRFSAERPKGSFSTLEIQRTEQGDSAMYLCASSLGGAQETQYFGPGTRLLVL.

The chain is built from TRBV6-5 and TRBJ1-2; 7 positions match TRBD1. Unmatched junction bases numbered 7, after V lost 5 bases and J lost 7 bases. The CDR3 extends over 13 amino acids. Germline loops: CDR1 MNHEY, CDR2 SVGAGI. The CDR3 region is CASSRDSAGGYTF. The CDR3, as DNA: TGTGCCAGCAGTAGGGACAGCGCAGGTGGCTACACCTTC.

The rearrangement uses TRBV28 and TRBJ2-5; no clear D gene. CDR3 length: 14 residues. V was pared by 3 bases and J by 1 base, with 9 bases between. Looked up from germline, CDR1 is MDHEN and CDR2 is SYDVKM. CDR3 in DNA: TGTGCCAGCAGTTTCCGAAAGATCCAAGAGACCCAGTACTTC. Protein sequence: CASSFRKIQETQYF.

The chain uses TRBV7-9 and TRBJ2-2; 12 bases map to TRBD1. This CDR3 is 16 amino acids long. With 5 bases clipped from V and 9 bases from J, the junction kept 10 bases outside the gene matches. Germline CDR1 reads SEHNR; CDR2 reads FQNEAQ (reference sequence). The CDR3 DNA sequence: TGTGCCAGCAGCCCCCTTCCGGGACAGGGGGCCTGGGAGCTGTTTTTT. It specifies CASSPLPGQGAWELFF.

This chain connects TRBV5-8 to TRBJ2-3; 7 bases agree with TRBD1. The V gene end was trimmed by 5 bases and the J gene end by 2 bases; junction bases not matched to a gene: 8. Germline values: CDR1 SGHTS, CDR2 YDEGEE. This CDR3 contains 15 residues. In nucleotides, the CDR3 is TGTGCCAGCAGGGATGGGACAGAAAACACAGATACGCAGTATTTT. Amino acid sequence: CASRDGTENTDTQYF.

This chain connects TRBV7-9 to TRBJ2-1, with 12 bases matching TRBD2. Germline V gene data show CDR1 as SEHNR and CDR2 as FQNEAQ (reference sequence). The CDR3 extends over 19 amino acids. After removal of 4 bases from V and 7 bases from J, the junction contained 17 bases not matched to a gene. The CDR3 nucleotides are TGTGCCAGCAGCTCAACTAGCGGGAGGACTCAGCTCCGGTGGAATGAGCAGTTCTTC. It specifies CASSSTSGRTQLRWNEQFF.

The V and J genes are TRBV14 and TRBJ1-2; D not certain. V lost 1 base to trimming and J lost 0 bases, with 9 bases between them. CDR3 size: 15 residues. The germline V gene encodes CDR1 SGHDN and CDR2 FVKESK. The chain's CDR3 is CASSQVMGTNYGYTF. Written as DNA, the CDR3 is TGTGCCAGCAGCCAAGTCATGGGGACTAACTATGGCTACACCTTC.

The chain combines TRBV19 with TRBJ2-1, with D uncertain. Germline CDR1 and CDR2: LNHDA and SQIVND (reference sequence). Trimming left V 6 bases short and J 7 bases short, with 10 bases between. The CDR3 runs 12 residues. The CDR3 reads CASRSPRNEQFF. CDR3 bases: TGTGCCAGTAGATCCCCCCGGAATGAGCAGTTCTTC.

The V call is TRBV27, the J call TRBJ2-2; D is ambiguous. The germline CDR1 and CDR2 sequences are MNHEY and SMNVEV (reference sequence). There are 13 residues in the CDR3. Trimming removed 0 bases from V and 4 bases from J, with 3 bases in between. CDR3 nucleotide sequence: TGTGCCAGCAGTTTATCAGCCACCGGGGAGCTGTTTTTT. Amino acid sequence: CASSLSATGELFF.

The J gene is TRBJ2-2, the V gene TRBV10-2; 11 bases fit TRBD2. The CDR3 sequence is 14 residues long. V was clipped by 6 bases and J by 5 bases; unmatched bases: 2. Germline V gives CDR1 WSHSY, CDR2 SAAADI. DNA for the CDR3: TGCGCCAGCAGCCGGACTAGCGGGACCGGGGAGCTGTTTTTT. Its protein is CASSRTSGTGELFF.

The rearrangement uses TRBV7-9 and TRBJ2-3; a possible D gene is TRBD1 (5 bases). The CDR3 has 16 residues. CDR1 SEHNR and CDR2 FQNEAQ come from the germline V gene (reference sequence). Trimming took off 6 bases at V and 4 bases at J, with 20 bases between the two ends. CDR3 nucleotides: TGTGCCAGCAGACTCCTCGGGTCAGGGCCCGCAGATACGCAGTATTTT. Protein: CASRLLGSGPADTQYF.

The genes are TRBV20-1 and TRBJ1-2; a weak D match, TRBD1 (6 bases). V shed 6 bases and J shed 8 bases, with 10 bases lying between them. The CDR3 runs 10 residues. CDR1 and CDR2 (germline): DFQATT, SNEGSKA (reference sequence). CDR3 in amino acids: CSAPQGGYTF. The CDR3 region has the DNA TGCAGTGCACCACAGGGCGGCTACACCTTC.

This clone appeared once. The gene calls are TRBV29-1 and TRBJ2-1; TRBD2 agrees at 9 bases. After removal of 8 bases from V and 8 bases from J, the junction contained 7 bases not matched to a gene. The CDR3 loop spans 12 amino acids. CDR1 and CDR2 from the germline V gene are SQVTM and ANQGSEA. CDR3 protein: CSSLAGIYEQFF. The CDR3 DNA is TGCAGCTCTCTAGCGGGAATTTATGAGCAGTTCTTC.

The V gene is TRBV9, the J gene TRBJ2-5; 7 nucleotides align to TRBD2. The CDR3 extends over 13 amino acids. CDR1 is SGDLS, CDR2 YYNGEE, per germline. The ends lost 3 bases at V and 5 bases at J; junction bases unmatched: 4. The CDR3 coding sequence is TGTGCCAGCAGCGGGGAGGGAGACGAGACCCAGTACTTC. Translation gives CASSGEGDETQYF. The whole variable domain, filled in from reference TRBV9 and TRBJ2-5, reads DSGVTQTPKHLITATGQRVTLRCSPRSGDLSVYWYQQSLDQGLQFLIQYYNGEERAKGNILERFSAQQFPDLHSELNLSSLELGDSALYFCASSGEGDETQYFGPGTRLLVL.

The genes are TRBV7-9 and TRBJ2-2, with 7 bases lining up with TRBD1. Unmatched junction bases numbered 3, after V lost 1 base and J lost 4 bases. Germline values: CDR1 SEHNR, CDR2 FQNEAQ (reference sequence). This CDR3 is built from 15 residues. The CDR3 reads CASSLEQGLTGELFF. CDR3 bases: TGTGCCAGCAGCTTAGAACAGGGGCTCACCGGGGAGCTGTTTTTT. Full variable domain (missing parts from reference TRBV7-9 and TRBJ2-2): DTGVSQNPRHKITKRGQNVTFRCDPISEHNRLYWYRQTLGQGPEFLTYFQNEAQLEKSRLLSDRFSAERPKGSFSTLEIQRTEQGDSAMYLCASSLEQGLTGELFFGEGSRLTVL.

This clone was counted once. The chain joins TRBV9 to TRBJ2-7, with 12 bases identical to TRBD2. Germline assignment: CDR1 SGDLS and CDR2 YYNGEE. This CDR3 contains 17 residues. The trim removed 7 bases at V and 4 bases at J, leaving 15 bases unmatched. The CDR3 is CASPTSGSFWGGYEQYF. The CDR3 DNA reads TGTGCCAGCCCGACTAGCGGGAGCTTTTGGGGAGGTTACGAGCAGTACTTC.

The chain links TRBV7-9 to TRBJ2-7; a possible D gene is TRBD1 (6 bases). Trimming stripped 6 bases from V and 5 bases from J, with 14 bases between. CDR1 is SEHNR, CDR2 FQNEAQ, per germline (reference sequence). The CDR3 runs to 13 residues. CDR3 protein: CASSQYYRDEQYF. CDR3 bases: TGTGCCAGCAGTCAGTACTACAGGGACGAGCAGTACTTC.

Here the CDR3 reads CASKFSSNEQFF. The CDR3 region has the DNA TGTGCCAGCAAGTTCAGCTCCAATGAGCAGTTCTTC. The chain uses TRBV2 and TRBJ2-1; the D is unclear. V lost 7 bases and J 6 bases, leaving 10 bases between the germline ends. This CDR3 spans 12 amino acids. CDR1 is SNHLY and CDR2 is FYNNEI in the germline V gene.

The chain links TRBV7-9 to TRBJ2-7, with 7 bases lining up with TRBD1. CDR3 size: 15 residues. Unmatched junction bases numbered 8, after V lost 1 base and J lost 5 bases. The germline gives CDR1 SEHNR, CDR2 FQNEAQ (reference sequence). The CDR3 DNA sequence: TGTGCCAGCAGCTTAGTCCCAGGGGGATCGAACGAGCAGTACTTC. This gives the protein CASSLVPGGSNEQYF.

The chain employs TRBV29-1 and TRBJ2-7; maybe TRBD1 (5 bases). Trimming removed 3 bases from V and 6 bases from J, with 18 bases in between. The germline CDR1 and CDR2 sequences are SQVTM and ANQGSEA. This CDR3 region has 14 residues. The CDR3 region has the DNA TGCAGCGTTGAGGACAAAATAGGCGGCTCCGAGCAGTACTTC. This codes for CSVEDKIGGSEQYF.

The CDR3, as DNA: TGTGCCAGCACTTTTGGGGGTTTGAACGAGCAGTACTTC. Amino acid sequence: CASTFGGLNEQYF. This rearrangement joins TRBV6-6 to TRBJ2-7, with D perhaps being TRBD1 or TRBD2 (5 bases each). The CDR3 has 13 residues. Between the trimmed V and J ends, which lost 7 bases and 5 bases, there was a span of 15 bases. Germline-derived CDR1 and CDR2 are MNHNY and SVGAGI (reference sequence).

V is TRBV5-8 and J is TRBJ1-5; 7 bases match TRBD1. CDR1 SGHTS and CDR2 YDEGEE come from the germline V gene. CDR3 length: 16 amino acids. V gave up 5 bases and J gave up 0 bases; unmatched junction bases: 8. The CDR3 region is CASRGQGGYSNQPQHF. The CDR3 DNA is TGTGCCAGCAGGGGTCAGGGGGGCTATAGCAATCAGCCCCAGCATTTT. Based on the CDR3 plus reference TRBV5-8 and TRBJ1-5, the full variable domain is EAGVTQSPTHLIKTRGQQATLRCSPISGHTSVYWYQQALGLGLQFLLWYDEGEERNRGNFPPRFSGRQFPNYSSELNVNALELEDSALYLCASRGQGGYSNQPQHFGDGTRLSIL.

CDR3 sequence reads: CASQRTGVSSILKRSYEQYF. CDR3 coding DNA: TGTGCCAGTCAAAGGACAGGGGTATCTAGCATCCTCAAGAGGTCCTACGAGCAGTACTTC. The chain recombines TRBV28 with TRBJ2-7; 9 nucleotides agree with TRBD1. V lost 9 bases and J lost 1; bases outside the gene matches: 25. The germline V gene encodes CDR1 MDHEN and CDR2 SYDVKM. This CDR3 is 20 amino acids long.

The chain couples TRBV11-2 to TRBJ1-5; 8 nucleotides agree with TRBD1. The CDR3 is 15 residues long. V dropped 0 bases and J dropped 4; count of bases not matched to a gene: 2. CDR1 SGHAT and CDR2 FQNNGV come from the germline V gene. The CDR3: CASSLDRGLNQPQHF. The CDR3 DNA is TGTGCCAGCAGCTTAGACAGGGGGCTGAATCAGCCCCAGCATTTT.

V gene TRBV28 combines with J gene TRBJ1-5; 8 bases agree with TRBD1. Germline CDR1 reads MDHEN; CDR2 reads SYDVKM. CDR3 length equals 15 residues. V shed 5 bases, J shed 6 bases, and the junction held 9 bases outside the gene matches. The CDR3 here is CASSHRTGFVQPQHF. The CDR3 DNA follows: TGTGCCAGCAGTCATAGGACAGGGTTCGTTCAGCCCCAGCATTTT. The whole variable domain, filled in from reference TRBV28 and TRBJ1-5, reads DVKVTQSSRYLVKRTGEKVFLECVQDMDHENMFWYRQDPGLGLRLIYFSYDVKMKEKGDIPEGYSVSREKKERFSLILESASTNQTSMYLCASSHRTGFVQPQHFGDGTRLSIL.

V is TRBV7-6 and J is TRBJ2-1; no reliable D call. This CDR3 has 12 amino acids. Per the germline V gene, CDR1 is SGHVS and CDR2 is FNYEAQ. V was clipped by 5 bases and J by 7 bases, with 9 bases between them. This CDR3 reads CASSHQANEQFF. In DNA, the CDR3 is TGTGCCAGCAGCCACCAAGCTAATGAGCAGTTCTTC.

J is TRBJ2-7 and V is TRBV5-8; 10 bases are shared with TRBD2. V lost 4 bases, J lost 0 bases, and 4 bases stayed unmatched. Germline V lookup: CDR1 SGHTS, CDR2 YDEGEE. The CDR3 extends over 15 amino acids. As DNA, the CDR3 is TGTGCCAGCAGCCTTGGACTAGCGGCCTCCTACGAGCAGTACTTC. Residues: CASSLGLAASYEQYF.

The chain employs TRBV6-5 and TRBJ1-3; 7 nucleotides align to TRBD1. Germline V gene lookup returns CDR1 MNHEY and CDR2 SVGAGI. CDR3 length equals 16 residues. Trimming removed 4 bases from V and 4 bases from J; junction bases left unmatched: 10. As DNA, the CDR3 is TGTGCCAGCAGTTTGGGGATTGGGGACAGAGGAAACACCATATATTTT. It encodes CASSLGIGDRGNTIYF.

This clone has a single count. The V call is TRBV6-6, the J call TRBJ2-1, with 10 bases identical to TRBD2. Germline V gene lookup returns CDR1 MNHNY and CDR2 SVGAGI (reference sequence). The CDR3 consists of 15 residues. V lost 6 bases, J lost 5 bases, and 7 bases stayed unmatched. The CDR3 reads CASSLLAGVNNEQFF. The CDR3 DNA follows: TGTGCCAGCAGCTTGCTAGCGGGAGTTAACAATGAGCAGTTCTTC.